This T cell receptor (beta chain) was recorded in a study of blood T cell repertoires in COVID-19 (dated by TCRdb to the early 2020s). Background for the entire study: Collaborator samples came from the United States, Italy and Spain and covered acute and convalescent phases of COVID-19. The material from the prospective study consisted of cDNA or gDNA derived from T cells, B-cell-depleted T cells, or PBMCs. The dataset comprised deeply sampled blood TCRbeta repertoires from subjects exposed to, actively infected with, or recovered from COVID-19. The repertoires were released in a freely available public database intended as a resource for research on the immune response to SARS-CoV-2. Samples were obtained from the ongoing ImmuneRACE study (first 160 participants) and from approximately 1,200 subjects provided by 6 global collaborators. The sample metadata nearly always contained a de-identified subject ID, COVID-19 status, age in years and sex. Where available, HLA class I and class II types were obtained from metadata supplied by the sample provider rather than from assay-based typing. Beyond this particular receptor, the publication reports: Clinical and demographic metadata were provided uncurated, with the amount varying by source and participant.

The immunoSEQ Assay, a bias-controlled multiplex PCR, was used to amplify TCRbeta CDR3 regions from genomic DNA. Per the original workflow: Within the assay, amplification of reference gene primers was used to estimate how many nucleated cells each sample contained. To quantify the absolute abundance of each unique TCRbeta CDR3 rearrangement, sequence reads were collapsed and filtered. For each sample, productive Simpson clonality was calculated by taking the square root of Simpson's diversity index across productive rearrangements. TCRdb holds this immuneACCESS table with in-frame rearrangements only. Some clones are missing; in checked studies, unresolved V genes explain under half, and the rest has no known cause. V and J calls and clone size are as listed in that table; D and trimming were resolved from the DNA. The sample table lists 150,000 to 200,000 clones, 80% to 95% of them with a count of one. The ten biggest clones cover 2% of the sample.

The CDR3 has 14 amino acids, counting the end cysteine and phenylalanine. Of the read, only the CDR3 DNA is kept; its 42 bases are in frame from base 1. The germline V gene sets CDR1 to SGHRS and CDR2 to YFSETQ. V sheds 4 bases and J sheds 7 bases, leaving 12 bases between their ends. This clone was counted only a few times. Its antigen is currently not known. No quality values exist for individual bases; no much larger clone is one base distant. One collaborating source in Seattle enrolled patients while the patients were actively infected and followed the patients over time throughout the course of disease. The collaborating institutions used their own protocols to collect whole blood in K2EDTA tubes. Collaborator samples were shipped for TCRbeta analysis as frozen whole blood, isolated PBMCs, or DNA extracted from either sample type.

The sequenced sample was peripheral blood. The sequence derives from a woman in her sixties with COVID-19, enrolled during active disease. The receptor chain draws on TRBV5-1 and TRBJ1-6; the D segment could be TRBD1, given 6 matching bases. CDR3 protein: CASSPGHSNSPLHF. The DNA is TGCGCCAGCAGCCCGGGACACTCGAATTCACCCCTCCACTTT.